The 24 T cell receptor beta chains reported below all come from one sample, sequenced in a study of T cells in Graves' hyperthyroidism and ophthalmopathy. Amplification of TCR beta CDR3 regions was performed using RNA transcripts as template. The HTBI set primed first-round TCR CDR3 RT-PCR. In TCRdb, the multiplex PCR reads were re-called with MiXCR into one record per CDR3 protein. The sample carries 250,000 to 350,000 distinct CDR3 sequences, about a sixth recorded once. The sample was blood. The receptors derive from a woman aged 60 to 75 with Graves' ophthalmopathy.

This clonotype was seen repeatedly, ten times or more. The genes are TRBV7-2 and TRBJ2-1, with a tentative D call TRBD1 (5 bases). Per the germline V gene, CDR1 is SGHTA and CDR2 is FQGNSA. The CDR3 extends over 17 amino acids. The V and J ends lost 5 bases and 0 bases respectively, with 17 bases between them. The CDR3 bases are TGTGCCAGCAGCAAGGGGTCACGGCCCAGCTCCTACAATGAGCAGTTCTTC. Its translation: CASSKGSRPSSYNEQFF.

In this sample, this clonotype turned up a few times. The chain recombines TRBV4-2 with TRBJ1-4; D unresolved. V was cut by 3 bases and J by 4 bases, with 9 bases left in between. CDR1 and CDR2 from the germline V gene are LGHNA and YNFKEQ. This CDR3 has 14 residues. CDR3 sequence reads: CASSHPASNEKLFF. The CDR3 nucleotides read TGTGCCAGCAGCCATCCTGCAAGTAATGAAAAACTGTTTTTT.

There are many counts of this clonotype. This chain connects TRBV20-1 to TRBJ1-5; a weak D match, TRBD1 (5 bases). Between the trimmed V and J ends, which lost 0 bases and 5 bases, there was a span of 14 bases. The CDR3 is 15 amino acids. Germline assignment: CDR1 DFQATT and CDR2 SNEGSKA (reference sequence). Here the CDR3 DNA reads TGCAGTGCTAGAGACGACAGAGGCGGTTATCAGCCCCAGCATTTT. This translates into CSARDDRGGYQPQHF.

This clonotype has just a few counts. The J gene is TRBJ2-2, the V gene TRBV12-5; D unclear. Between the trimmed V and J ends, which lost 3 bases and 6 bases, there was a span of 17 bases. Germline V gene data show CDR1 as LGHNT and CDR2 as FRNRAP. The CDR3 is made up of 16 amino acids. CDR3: CASGFDSVGWAGELFF. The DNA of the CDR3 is TGTGCTAGTGGTTTTGACTCCGTAGGGTGGGCCGGGGAGCTGTTTTTT.

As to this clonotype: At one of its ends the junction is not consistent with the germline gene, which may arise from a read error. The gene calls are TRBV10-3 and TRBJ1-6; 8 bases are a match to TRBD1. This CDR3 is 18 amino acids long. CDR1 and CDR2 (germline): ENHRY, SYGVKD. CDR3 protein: CATRTGPLISSFGSPLRF. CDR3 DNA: TGTGCCACCCGGACAGGGCCCTTGATCTCATCCTTTGGTTCACCCCTCCGCTTT.

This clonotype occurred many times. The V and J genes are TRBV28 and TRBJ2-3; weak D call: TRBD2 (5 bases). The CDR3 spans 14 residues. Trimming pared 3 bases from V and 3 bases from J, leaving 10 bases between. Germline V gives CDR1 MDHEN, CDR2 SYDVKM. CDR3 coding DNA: TGTGCCAGCAGTTTTAAGAGGGTAACAGATACGCAGTATTTT. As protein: CASSFKRVTDTQYF.

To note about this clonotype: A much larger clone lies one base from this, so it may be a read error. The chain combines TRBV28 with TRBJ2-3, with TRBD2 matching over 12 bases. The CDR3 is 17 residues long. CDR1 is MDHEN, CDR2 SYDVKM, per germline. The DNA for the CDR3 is TGTGCCAGCAGGAGTCTAGCGGGAGGGCCGGGCACAGATACGCGGTATTTT. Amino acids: CASRSLAGGPGTDTRYF.

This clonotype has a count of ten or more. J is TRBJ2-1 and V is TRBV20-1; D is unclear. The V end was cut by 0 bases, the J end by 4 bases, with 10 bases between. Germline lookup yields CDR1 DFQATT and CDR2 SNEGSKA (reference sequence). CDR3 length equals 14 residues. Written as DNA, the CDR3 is TGCAGTGCTAGAGATCGATCCGGGTACAATGAGCAGTTCTTC. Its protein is CSARDRSGYNEQFF.

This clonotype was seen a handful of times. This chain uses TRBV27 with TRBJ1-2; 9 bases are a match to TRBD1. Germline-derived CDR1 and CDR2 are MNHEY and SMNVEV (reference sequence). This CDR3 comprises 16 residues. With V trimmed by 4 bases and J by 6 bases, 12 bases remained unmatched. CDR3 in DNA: TGTGCCAGCAGTTCGTTACAGGGGGCGCTTTCCGATGGCTACACCTTC. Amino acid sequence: CASSSLQGALSDGYTF.

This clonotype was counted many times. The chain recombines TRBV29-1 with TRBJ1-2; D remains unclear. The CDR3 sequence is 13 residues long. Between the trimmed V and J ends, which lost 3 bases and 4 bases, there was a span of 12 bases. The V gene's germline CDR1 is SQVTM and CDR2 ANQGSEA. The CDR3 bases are TGCAGCGTTGATGATGCCATTTCCTATGGCTACACCTTC. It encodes CSVDDAISYGYTF.

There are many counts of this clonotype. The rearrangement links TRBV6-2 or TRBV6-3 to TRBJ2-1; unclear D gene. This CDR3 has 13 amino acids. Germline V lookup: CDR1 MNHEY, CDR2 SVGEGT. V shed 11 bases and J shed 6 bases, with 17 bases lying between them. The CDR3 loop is CALRRGHANEQFF. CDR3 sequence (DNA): TGTGCCCTACGGCGAGGCCACGCCAATGAGCAGTTCTTC.

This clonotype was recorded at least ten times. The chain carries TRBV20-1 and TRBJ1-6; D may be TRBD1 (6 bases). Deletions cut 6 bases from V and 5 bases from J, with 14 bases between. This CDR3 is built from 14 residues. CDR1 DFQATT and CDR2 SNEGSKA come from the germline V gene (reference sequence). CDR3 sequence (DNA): TGCAGTGCACCCGACAGGCTCAATAATTCACCCCTCCACTTT. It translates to CSAPDRLNNSPLHF.

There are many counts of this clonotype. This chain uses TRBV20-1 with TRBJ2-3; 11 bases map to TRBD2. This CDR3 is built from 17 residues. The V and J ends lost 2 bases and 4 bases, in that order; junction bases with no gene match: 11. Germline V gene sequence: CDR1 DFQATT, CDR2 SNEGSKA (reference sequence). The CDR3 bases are TGCAGTGCTAGATCGGGCCTAGCGGGAGGTAATTCAGATACGCAGTATTTT. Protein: CSARSGLAGGNSDTQYF.

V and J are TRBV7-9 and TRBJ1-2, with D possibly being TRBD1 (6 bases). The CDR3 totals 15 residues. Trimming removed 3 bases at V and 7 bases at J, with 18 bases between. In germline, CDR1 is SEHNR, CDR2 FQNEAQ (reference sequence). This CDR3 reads CASSFSERGLRGYTF. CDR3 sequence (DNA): TGTGCCAGCAGCTTCTCAGAACGGGGGCTGCGTGGCTACACCTTC.

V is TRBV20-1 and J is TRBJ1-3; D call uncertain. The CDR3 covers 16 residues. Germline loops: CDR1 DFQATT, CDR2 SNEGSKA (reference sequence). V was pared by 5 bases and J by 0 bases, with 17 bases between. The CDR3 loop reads CSAYAIGGTSGNTIYF. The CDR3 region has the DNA TGCAGTGCTTACGCCATCGGCGGCACCTCTGGAAACACCATATATTTT.

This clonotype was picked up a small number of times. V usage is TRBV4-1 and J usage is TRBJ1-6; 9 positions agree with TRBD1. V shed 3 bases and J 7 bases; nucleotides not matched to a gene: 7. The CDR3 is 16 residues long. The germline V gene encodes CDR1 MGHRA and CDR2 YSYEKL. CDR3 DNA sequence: TGCGCCAGCAGCCAGGGACAGGGTCTTGGAAATTCACCCCTCCACTTT. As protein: CASSQGQGLGNSPLHF.

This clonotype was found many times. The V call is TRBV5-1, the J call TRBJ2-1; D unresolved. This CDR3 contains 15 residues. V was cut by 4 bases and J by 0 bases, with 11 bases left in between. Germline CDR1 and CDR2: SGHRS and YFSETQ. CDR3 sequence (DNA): TGCGCCAGCAGCGTTGACACTCTCTCCTACAATGAGCAGTTCTTC. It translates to CASSVDTLSYNEQFF.

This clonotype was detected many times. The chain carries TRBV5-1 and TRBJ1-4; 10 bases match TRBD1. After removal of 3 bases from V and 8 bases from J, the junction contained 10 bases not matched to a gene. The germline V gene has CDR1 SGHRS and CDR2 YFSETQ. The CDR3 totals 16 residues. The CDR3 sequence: CASSSSTGTGDEKLFF. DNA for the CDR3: TGCGCCAGCAGCTCTTCTACCGGGACAGGGGACGAAAAACTGTTTTTT.

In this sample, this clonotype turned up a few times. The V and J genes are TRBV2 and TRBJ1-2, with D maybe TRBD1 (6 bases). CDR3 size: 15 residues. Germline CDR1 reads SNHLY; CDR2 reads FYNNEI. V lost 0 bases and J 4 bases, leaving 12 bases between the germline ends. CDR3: CASSEAPRGGYGYTF. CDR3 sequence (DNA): TGTGCCAGCAGTGAAGCGCCACGAGGGGGCTATGGCTACACCTTC. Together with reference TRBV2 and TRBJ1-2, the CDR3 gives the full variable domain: EPEVTQTPSHQVTQMGQEVILRCVPISNHLYFYWYRQILGQKVEFLVSFYNNEISEKSEIFDDQFSVERPDGSNFTLKIRSTKLEDSAMYFCASSEAPRGGYGYTFGSGTRLTVV.

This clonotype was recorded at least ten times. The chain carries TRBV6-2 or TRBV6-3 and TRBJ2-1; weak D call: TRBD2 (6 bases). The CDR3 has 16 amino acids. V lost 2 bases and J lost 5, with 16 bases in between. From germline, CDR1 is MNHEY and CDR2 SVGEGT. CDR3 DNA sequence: TGTGCCAGCAGTTACGTGAACGGGGGACTCCACAATGAGCAGTTCTTC. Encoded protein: CASSYVNGGLHNEQFF.

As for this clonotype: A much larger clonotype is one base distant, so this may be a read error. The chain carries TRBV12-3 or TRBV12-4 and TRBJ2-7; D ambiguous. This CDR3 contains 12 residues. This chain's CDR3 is CVSSLVLGEQYF. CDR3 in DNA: TGTGTCAGCAGTTTAGTCTTAGGCGAGCAGTACTTC.

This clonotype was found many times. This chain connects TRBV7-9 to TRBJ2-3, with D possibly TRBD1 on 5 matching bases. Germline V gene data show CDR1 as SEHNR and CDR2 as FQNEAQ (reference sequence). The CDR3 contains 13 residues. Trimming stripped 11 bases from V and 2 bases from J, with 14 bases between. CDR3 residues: CAVGQNVTDTQYF. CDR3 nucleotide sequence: TGTGCCGTAGGACAAAACGTCACAGATACGCAGTATTTT.

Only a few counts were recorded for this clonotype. This chain's CDR3 is CASSIGGTSGILSSYEQYF. Here the CDR3 DNA reads TGTGCCAGTAGTATAGGGGGGACTAGCGGAATCCTGAGCTCCTACGAGCAGTACTTC. The chain employs TRBV19 and TRBJ2-7; 11 nucleotides line up with TRBD2. With 1 base clipped from V and 0 bases from J, the junction kept 11 bases outside the gene matches. The CDR3 is 19 amino acids. Germline assignment: CDR1 LNHDA and CDR2 SQIVND (reference sequence).

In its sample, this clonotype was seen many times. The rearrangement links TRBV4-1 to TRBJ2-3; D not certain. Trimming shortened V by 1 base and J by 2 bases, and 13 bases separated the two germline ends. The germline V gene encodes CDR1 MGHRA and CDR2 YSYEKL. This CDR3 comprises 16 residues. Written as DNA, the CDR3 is TGCGCCAGCAGCCAAGTGGCTACCTACATCACAGATACGCAGTATTTT. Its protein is CASSQVATYITDTQYF.